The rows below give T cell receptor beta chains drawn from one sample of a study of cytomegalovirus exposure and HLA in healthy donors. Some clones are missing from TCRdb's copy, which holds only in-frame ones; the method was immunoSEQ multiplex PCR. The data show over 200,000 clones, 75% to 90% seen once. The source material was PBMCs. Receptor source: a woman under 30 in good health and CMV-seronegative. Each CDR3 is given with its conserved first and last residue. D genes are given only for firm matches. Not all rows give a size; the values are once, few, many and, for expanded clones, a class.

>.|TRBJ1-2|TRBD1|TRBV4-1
TGCGCCAGCAGCCAAGAGGGACAGGGAGTATCTTATGGCTACACCTTC
CASSQEGQGVSYGYTF
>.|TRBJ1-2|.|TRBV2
TGTGCCATAGCAGGGGAACCTGTGGATGGCTACACCTTC
CAIAGEPVDGYTF
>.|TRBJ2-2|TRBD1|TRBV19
TGTGCCAGTAGTATAGTTGGTAGGGGGCGGACCGGGGAGCTGTTTTTT
CASSIVGRGRTGELFF
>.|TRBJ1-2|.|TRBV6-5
TGTGCCAGCACGGGGCGGGGGGTTAACTATGGCTACACCTTC
CASTGRGVNYGYTF
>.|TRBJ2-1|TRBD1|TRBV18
TGTGCCAGCAGCTCTCTAGGACAGGCCCACAATGAGCAGTTCTTC
CASSSLGQAHNEQFF
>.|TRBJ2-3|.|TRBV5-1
TGCGCCAGCAGATCCGACCTGAGGACGCAGTATTTT
CASRSDLRTQYF
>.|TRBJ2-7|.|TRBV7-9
TGTGCCAGCAGCCTCGGGACGATTTACGAGCAGTACTTC
CASSLGTIYEQYF
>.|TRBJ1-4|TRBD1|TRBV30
TGTGCCTGGGACGGACAGGGGAATGAAAAACTGTTTTTT
CAWDGQGNEKLFF
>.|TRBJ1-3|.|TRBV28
TGTGCCAGCAGCCGCCCAGGGTGGCCTGGAAACACCATATATTTT
CASSRPGWPGNTIYF
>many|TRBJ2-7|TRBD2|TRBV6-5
TGTGCCAGCAAATTAGCGGGGCCCTACGAGCAGTACTTC
CASKLAGPYEQYF
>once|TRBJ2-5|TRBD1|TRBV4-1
TGCGCCAGCAGCCAAGATGCGGGACAGGTGACCCAGTACTTC
CASSQDAGQVTQYF
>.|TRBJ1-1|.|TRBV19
TGTGCCAGTTCGGGACGCCAGGTGAACACTGAAGCTTTCTTT
CASSGRQVNTEAFF
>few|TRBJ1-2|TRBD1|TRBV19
TGTGCCAGTAGTATGGAGAGAGGGGGCCCAGACTATGGCTACACCTTC
CASSMERGGPDYGYTF
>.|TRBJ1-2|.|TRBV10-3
TGTGCCATCAGGGAATCTTTGAACTATGGCTACACCTTC
CAIRESLNYGYTF
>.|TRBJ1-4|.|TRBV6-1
TGTGCCAGCAGTGAAACTCCGGCAGAGAATGAAAAACTGTTTTTT
CASSETPAENEKLFF
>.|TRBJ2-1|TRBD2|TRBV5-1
TGCGCCAGCAGCGGCTACTCGACTAGCAGGGATGAGCAGTTCTTC
CASSGYSTSRDEQFF
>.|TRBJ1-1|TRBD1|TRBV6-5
TGTGCCAGCAGTTACACCGGGACAGGGACGAACACTGAAGCTTTCTTT
CASSYTGTGTNTEAFF
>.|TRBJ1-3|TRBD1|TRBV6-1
TGTGCCGGAACGCAGGGGGCTGGAAACACCATATATTTT
CAGTQGAGNTIYF
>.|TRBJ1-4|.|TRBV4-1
TGCGCCAGCAGCCAATTAGCGCTTGCAACTAATGAAAAACTGTTTTTT
CASSQLALATNEKLFF
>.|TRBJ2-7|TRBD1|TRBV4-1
TGCGCCAGCAGCCAAGATAAGGGACAGGTCTACGAGCAGTACTTC
CASSQDKGQVYEQYF
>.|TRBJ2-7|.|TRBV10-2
TGCGCCAGCAGTGACAGAAGGATCCACGAGCAGTACTTC
CASSDRRIHEQYF
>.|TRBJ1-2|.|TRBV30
TGTGCCTGGAACAAGGCGAGGGGCTACACCTTC
CAWNKARGYTF